A single sample is the source of the 8 T cell receptor beta chains below, sequenced in a study of blood T cell repertoires in COVID-19 (dated by TCRdb to 2019 to 2021). Libraries were built with the immunoSEQ multiplex PCR assay. Entries here come from immuneACCESS through TCRdb and include only in-frame sequences with V and J called. Some clones fail to appear in such tables; in the studies checked, an unresolved V gene covers under half of the shortfall, and the cause of the remainder is unknown. The sample includes over 85,000 clones, with more than 75% observed a single time. The ten largest clones take up 4.5% of the sample. What was sequenced was peripheral blood. The origin of the receptors is a human donor in a cohort sampled during active COVID-19.

The chain uses TRBV4-3 and TRBJ1-1, with D uncertain. This CDR3 is built from 13 residues. Germline CDR1 LGHNA, CDR2 YSLEER. Trimming took 3 bases from V and 7 from J, leaving 12 bases between them. CDR3 nucleotide sequence: TGCGCCAGCAGCCAGGGTCAGGCGGGTGAAGCTTTCTTT. The encoded protein is CASSQGQAGEAFF.

This chain uses TRBV19 with TRBJ2-5; maybe TRBD1 (7 bases). The CDR3 contains 14 residues. The V gene's germline CDR1 is LNHDA and CDR2 SQIVND (reference sequence). V lost 5 bases, J lost 7 bases, and 17 bases lay in between. CDR3: CASSLRDRAGTQYF. The CDR3 DNA reads as TGTGCCAGTAGTCTTCGGGACAGAGCGGGGACCCAGTACTTC.

This clone was counted a single time. The CDR3 DNA follows: TGTGCCAGCAGCCGAGGAAGCTACACCGGGGAGCTGTTTTTT. Residues: CASSRGSYTGELFF. The chain couples TRBV7-8 to TRBJ2-2, with D unclear. V lost 5 bases and J 3 bases, leaving 10 bases between the germline ends. CDR1 and CDR2 (germline): SGHVS, FQNEAQ. The CDR3 covers 14 residues.

V and J are TRBV7-9 and TRBJ1-6; D may be TRBD1 (5 bases). CDR1 is SEHNR and CDR2 is FQNEAQ in the germline V gene (reference sequence). The V end lost 6 bases, the J end lost 5 bases, and 20 bases lay between the germline ends. CDR3 length: 17 residues. In nucleotides, the CDR3 is TGTGCCAGCAGGCTACAAACGACAGCTTCCGATAATTCACCCCTCCACTTT. Encoded protein: CASRLQTTASDNSPLHF. Full variable domain (missing parts from reference TRBV7-9 and TRBJ1-6): DTGVSQNPRHKITKRGQNVTFRCDPISEHNRLYWYRQTLGQGPEFLTYFQNEAQLEKSRLLSDRFSAERPKGSFSTLEIQRTEQGDSAMYLCASRLQTTASDNSPLHFGNGTRLTVT.

The rearrangement links TRBV9 to TRBJ2-2; D gene ambiguous. Germline assignment: CDR1 SGDLS and CDR2 YYNGEE. V lost 0 bases to trimming and J lost 5 bases, with 8 bases between them. This CDR3 contains 14 residues. CDR3 DNA sequence: TGTGCCAGCAGCGTAGGACACCGAACCGGGGAGCTGTTTTTT. Translation gives CASSVGHRTGELFF. The entire variable domain, with the rest obtained from reference TRBV9 and TRBJ2-2, is as follows: DSGVTQTPKHLITATGQRVTLRCSPRSGDLSVYWYQQSLDQGLQFLIQYYNGEERAKGNILERFSAQQFPDLHSELNLSSLELGDSALYFCASSVGHRTGELFFGEGSRLTVL.

This clone occurred a few times. The rearrangement links TRBV6-5 to TRBJ1-2, with a possible D match to TRBD1 (6 bases). The CDR3 is made up of 14 amino acids. Germline V gene lookup returns CDR1 MNHEY and CDR2 SVGAGI. Trimming left V 3 bases short and J 7 bases short, with 15 bases between. Here the CDR3 DNA reads TGTGCCAGCAGTTATACTGGTCAGGGGCCTGGCTACACCTTC. Translating gives CASSYTGQGPGYTF.

The chain employs TRBV19 and TRBJ2-7, with D maybe TRBD2 (6 bases). Trimming took off 4 bases at V and 3 bases at J, with 13 bases between the two ends. The CDR3 sequence is 14 residues long. Germline CDR1 and CDR2: LNHDA and SQIVND (reference sequence). CDR3 sequence: CASSRALEGYEQYF. CDR3 DNA: TGTGCCAGTAGTAGGGCCCTGGAGGGCTACGAGCAGTACTTC.

J is TRBJ2-2 and V is TRBV9, with 13 positions matching TRBD2. The junction had 7 bases not matched to a gene; V was cut back by 4 bases and J by 7 bases. This CDR3 contains 16 residues. Per germline, CDR1 SGDLS and CDR2 YYNGEE. This chain's CDR3 is CASSHGLAGDLGELFF. The CDR3 DNA reads as TGTGCCAGCAGCCATGGACTAGCGGGGGACCTCGGGGAGCTGTTTTTT.